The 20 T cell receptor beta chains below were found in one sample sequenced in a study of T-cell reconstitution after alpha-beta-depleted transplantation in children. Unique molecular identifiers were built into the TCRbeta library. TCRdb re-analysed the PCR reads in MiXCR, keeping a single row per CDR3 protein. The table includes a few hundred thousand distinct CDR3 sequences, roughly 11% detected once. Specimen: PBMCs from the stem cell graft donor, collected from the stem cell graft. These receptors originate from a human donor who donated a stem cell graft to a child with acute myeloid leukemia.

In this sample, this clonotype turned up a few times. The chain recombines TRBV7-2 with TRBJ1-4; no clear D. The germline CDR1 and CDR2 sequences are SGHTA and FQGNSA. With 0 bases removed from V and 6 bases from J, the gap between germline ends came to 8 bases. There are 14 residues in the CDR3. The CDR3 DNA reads TGTGCCAGCAGCTTAGCAGCCCACGATGAAAAACTGTTTTTT. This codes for CASSLAAHDEKLFF.

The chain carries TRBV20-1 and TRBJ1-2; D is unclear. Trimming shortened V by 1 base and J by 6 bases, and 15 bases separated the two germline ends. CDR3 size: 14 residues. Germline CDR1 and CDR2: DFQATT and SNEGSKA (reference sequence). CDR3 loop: CSARGESFTHGYTF. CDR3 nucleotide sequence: TGCAGTGCTAGAGGGGAGTCCTTTACCCATGGCTACACCTTC.

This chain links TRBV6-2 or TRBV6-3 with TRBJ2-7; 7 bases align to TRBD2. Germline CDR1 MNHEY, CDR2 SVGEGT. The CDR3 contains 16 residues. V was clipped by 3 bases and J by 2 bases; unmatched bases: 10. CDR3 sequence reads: CASSYFYGRPAYEQYF. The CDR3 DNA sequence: TGTGCCAGCAGTTATTTCTACGGGAGGCCCGCCTACGAGCAGTACTTC.

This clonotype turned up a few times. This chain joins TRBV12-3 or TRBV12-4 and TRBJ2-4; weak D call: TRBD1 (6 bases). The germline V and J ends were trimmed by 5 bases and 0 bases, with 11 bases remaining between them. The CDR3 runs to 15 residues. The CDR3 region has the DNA TGTGCCAGCAGTGCCACGACAGGAGCCAAAAACATTCAGTACTTC. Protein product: CASSATTGAKNIQYF.

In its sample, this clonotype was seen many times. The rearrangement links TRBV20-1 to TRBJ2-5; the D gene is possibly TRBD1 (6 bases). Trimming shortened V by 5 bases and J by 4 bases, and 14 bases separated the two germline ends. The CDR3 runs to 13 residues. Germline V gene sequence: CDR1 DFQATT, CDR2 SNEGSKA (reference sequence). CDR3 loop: CSADQGFAETQYF. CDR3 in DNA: TGCAGTGCTGACCAGGGGTTCGCAGAGACCCAGTACTTC.

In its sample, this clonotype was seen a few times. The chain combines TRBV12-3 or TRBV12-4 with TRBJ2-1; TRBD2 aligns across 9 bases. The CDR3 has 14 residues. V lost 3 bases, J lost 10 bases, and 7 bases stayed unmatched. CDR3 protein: CASSFGGRGPEQFF. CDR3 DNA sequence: TGTGCCAGCAGTTTTGGCGGGAGGGGCCCCGAGCAGTTCTTC.

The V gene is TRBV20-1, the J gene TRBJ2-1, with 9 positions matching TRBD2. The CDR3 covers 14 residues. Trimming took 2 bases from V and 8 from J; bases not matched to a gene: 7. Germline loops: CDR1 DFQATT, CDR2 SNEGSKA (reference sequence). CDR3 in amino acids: CSARPGLAIDEQFF. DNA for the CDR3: TGCAGTGCTAGACCGGGACTAGCAATCGATGAGCAGTTCTTC.

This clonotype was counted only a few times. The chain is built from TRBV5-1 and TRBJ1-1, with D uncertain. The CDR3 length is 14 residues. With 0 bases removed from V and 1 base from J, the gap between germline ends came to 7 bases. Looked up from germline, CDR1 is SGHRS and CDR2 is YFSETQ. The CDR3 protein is CASSLDEANTEAFF. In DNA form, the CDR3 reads TGCGCCAGCAGCTTGGATGAGGCGAACACTGAAGCTTTCTTT.

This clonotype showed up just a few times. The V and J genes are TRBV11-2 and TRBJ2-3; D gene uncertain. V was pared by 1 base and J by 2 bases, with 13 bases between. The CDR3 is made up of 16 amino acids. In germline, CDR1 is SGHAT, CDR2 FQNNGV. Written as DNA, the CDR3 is TGTGCCAGCAGCTTAGTTTACGGCGACGACACAGATACGCAGTATTTT. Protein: CASSLVYGDDTDTQYF.

CDR3 DNA: TGTGCCAGCTGCCTCCTCCTAGCGGGGGGTTCTGAGCAGTTCTTC. Protein: CASCLLLAGGSEQFF. The rearrangement joins TRBV3-1 to TRBJ2-1, with 11 bases identical to TRBD2. The CDR3 contains 15 residues. The V and J ends lost 8 bases and 9 bases, in that order; junction bases with no gene match: 12. Germline V lookup: CDR1 LGHDT, CDR2 YNNKEL (reference sequence).

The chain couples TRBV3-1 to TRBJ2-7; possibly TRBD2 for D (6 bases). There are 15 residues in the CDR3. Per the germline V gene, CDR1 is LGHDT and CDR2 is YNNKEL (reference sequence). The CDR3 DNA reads TGTGCCAGCAACCAAGAGTTGGAGGGCAGCTACGAGCAGTACGTC. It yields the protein CASNQELEGSYEQYV.

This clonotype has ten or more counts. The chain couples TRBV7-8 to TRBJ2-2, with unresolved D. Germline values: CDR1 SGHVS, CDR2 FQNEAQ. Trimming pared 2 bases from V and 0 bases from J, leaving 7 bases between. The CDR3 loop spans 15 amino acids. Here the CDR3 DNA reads TGTGCCAGCAGCTTATTCCCAGCGAACACCGGGGAGCTGTTTTTT. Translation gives CASSLFPANTGELFF.

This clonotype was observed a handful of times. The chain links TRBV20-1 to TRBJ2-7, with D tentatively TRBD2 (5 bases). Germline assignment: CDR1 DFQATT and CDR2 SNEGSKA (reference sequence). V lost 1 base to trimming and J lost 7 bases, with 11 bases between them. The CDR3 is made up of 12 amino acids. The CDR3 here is CSARVASWEQYF. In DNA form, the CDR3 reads TGCAGTGCTAGAGTTGCTAGCTGGGAGCAGTACTTC.

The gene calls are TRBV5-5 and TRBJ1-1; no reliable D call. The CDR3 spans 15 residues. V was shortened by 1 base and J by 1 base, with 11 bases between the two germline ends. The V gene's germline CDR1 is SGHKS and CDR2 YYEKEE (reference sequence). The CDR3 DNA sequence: TGTGCCAGCAGCTTGTTGCCAGCCGAGAACACTGAAGCTTTCTTT. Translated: CASSLLPAENTEAFF.

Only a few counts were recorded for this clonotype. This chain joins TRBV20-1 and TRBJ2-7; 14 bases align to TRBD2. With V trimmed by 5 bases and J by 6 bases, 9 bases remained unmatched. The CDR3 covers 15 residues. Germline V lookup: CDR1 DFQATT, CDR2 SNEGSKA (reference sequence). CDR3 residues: CSAGSGTSGSSEQYF. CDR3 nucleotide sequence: TGCAGTGCTGGGAGCGGGACTAGCGGGAGCTCCGAGCAGTACTTC.

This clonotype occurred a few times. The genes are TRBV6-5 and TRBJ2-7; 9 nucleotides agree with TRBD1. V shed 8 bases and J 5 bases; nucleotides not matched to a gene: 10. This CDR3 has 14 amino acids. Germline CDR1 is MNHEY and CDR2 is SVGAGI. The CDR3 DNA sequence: TGTGCCAGCCTCTCCGGGACAGGGAGCGACGAGCAGTACGTC. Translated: CASLSGTGSDEQYV.

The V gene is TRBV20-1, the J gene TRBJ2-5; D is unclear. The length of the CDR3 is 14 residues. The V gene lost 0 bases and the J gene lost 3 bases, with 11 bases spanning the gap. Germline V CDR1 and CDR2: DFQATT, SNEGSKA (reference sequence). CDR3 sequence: CSARESDAKETQYF. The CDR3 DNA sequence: TGCAGTGCTAGAGAGTCGGACGCTAAAGAGACCCAGTACTTC.

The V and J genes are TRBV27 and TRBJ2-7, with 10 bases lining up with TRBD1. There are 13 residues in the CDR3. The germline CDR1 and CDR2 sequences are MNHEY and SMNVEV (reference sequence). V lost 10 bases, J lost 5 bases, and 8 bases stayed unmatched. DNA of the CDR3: TGTGCCACCAAGGAGACAGGGGGCCACGAGCAGTACTTC. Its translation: CATKETGGHEQYF.

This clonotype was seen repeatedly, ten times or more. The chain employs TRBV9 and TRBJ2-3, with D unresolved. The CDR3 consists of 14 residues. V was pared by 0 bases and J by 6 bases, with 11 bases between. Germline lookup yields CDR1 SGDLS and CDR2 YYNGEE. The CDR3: CASSVGGWDDTQYF. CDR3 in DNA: TGTGCCAGCAGCGTAGGGGGTTGGGATGATACGCAGTATTTT.

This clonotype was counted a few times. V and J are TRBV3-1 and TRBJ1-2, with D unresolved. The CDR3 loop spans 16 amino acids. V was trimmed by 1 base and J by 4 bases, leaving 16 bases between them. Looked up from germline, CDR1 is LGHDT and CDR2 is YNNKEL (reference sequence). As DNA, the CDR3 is TGTGCCAGCAGCCAAGTTGCGTCAGGCTTCAGCTATGGCTACACCTTC. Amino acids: CASSQVASGFSYGYTF.